The 9 T cell receptor beta chains reported below all come from one sample, sequenced in a study of response to subunit inactivated influenza vaccine. TCRdb redid the calling of the RT-PCR reads with MiXCR, one entry per CDR3 protein. The sample records some 550,000 distinct CDR3 sequences, roughly 23% being singletons. The same specimen was also included in a second study, on T cells expressing NK-cell markers. Per that paper: UMIs accompanied the 5'RACE template switching by which TCR beta cDNA was made.

Sequences were derived from CD4+ T cells sorted from PBMCs, sampled about 13 days after vaccination. Receptor source: a man aged 50 to 59 who received an inactivated influenza vaccine.

This clonotype was picked up a small number of times. V gene TRBV4-2 combines with J gene TRBJ2-1; 12 bases map to TRBD2. After removal of 2 bases from V and 12 bases from J, the junction contained 5 bases not matched to a gene. The CDR3 has 14 amino acids. Per the germline V gene, CDR1 is LGHNA and CDR2 is YNFKEQ. Here the CDR3 reads CASSQTSGGPGQFF. Written as DNA, the CDR3 is TGTGCCAGCAGCCAAACTAGCGGGGGGCCAGGGCAGTTCTTC.

CDR3 DNA sequence: TGTGCCAGCAGCTTAGCGGCCACACAAAACACCGGGGAGCTGTTTTTT. This codes for CASSLAATQNTGELFF. The chain recombines TRBV7-2 with TRBJ2-2; D gene ambiguous. In germline, CDR1 is SGHTA, CDR2 FQGNSA. V dropped 0 bases and J dropped 2 bases, with 10 bases sitting between them. The CDR3 spans 16 residues.

V and J are TRBV6-1 and TRBJ2-2, with 7 bases identical to TRBD1. CDR3 size: 16 residues. CDR1 and CDR2 from the germline V gene are MNHNS and SASEGT. The junction had 9 bases not matched to a gene; V was cut back by 5 bases and J by 3 bases. The CDR3 DNA is TGTGCCAGCAGTAGACAGGGCCGTTTAGACACCGGGGAGCTGTTTTTT. Its protein product is CASSRQGRLDTGELFF.

The chain uses TRBV20-1 and TRBJ2-5; either TRBD1 or TRBD2 may fit D (5 bases each). The germline V and J ends were trimmed by 3 bases and 5 bases, with 22 bases remaining between them. The CDR3 is 16 residues long. Germline V gene data show CDR1 as DFQATT and CDR2 as SNEGSKA (reference sequence). The CDR3 DNA is TGCAGTGCTAGTATCGGGGTCCTGAGGGGCGGGGAGACCCAGTACTTC. Amino acids: CSASIGVLRGGETQYF.

In its sample, this clonotype was seen a few times. The gene calls are TRBV15 and TRBJ2-7; 8 bases are shared with TRBD1. Germline CDR1 LNHNV, CDR2 YYDKDF (reference sequence). The V segment lost 1 base and the J segment 5 bases; nucleotides outside the gene matches: 4. The CDR3 totals 14 residues. The CDR3 coding sequence is TGTGCCACCAGCAGAGCTACAGGGGGGCACGAGCAGTACTTC. Its translation: CATSRATGGHEQYF.

This sequence joins TRBV5-5 and TRBJ1-1; 10 bases fit TRBD1. Germline CDR1 reads SGHKS; CDR2 reads YYEKEE (reference sequence). The CDR3 extends over 16 amino acids. Germline trimming cut 5 bases from V and 3 bases from J; bases unmatched to any gene: 10. CDR3 in amino acids: CASRYRDRGIHTEAFF. As DNA, the CDR3 is TGTGCCAGCAGATACCGGGACAGGGGAATTCACACTGAAGCTTTCTTT.

This clonotype was observed a handful of times. This chain uses TRBV11-2 with TRBJ1-4; 7 bases map to TRBD1. The germline V gene has CDR1 SGHAT and CDR2 FQNNGV. V shed 4 bases and J 11 bases; nucleotides not matched to a gene: 10. This CDR3 spans 14 amino acids. The CDR3 DNA is TGTGCCAGCAGCTCCCCTAGACAGGGAGGGAAACTGTTTTTT. Its protein is CASSSPRQGGKLFF.

The chain joins TRBV29-1 to TRBJ1-2, with 10 bases fitting TRBD1. With V trimmed by 2 bases and J by 4 bases, 13 bases remained unmatched. The germline V gene encodes CDR1 SQVTM and CDR2 ANQGSEA. This CDR3 region has 17 residues. The CDR3 region has the DNA TGCAGCGTTGAATTTTACCTAGAGGACAGGGGGACCTATGGCTACACCTTC. Its protein product is CSVEFYLEDRGTYGYTF.

This clonotype appeared a few times. The rearrangement joins TRBV12-3 or TRBV12-4 to TRBJ2-5, with D possibly being TRBD2 (5 bases). The length of the CDR3 is 12 residues. The V gene lost 6 bases and the J gene lost 4 bases, with 9 bases spanning the gap. The CDR3 here is CASSRRGETQYF. The CDR3 DNA reads as TGTGCCAGCAGCCGTCGGGGAGAGACCCAGTACTTC.